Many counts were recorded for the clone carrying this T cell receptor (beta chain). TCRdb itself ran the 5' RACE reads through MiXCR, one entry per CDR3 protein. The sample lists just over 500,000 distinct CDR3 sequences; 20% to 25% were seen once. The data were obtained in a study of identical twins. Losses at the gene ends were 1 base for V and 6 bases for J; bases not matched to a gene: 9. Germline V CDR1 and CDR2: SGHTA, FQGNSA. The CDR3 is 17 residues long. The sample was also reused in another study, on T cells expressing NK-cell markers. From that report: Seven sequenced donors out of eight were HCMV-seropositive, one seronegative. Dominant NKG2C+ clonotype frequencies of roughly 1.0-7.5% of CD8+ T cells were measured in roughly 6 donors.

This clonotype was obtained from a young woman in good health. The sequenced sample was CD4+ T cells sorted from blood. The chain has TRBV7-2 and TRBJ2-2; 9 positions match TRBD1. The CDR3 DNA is TGTGCCAGCAGCTTAGTAAACCCTCGACAGGGGGCCGGGGAGCTGTTTTTT. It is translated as CASSLVNPRQGAGELFF.